The 12 T cell receptor beta chains below come from one sample, sequenced in a study of blood T cells in healthy people across ages. Then a second PCR, running roughly 7 to 11 cycles, was carried out with a sample-barcoded 5' primer and a J-beta primer mix. Each CDR3 protein is one row after TCRdb ran MiXCR on the 5' RACE reads. Of more than 450,000 distinct CDR3 sequences in the sample, 25% to 35% were seen once. A further study also used this sample, focusing on T cells of mothers and their children.

Sequencing used blood. The receptors were gathered from a boy between 2 and 15 years old in good health.

This chain joins TRBV27 and TRBJ1-1, with D perhaps matching TRBD1 (6 bases). The CDR3 runs 14 residues. Germline lookup yields CDR1 MNHEY and CDR2 SMNVEV (reference sequence). The V and J ends lost 2 bases and 5 bases respectively, with 12 bases between them. This CDR3 is CASSLVTGSTEAFF. CDR3 in DNA: TGTGCCAGCAGTTTAGTTACAGGGTCAACTGAAGCTTTCTTT.

In this sample, this clonotype turned up a few times. The chain uses TRBV29-1 and TRBJ2-7; 8 bases map to TRBD2. V trimming: 7 bases; J trimming: 5 bases; junction bases outside the gene matches: 13. Germline loops: CDR1 SQVTM, CDR2 ANQGSEA. This CDR3 region has 14 residues. The CDR3 loop is CSGLSGSSWNEQYF. The DNA of the CDR3 is TGCAGCGGTCTCAGCGGGAGTTCGTGGAACGAGCAGTACTTC.

This clonotype was seen only a few times. A read error may produce the germline difference seen at one junction end. This sequence joins TRBV7-9 and TRBJ2-5, with TRBD2 identical over 7 bases. Germline V gene lookup returns CDR1 SEHNR and CDR2 FQNEAQ (reference sequence). The CDR3 spans 11 residues. The CDR3 loop reads CASSLGGTHYF. The CDR3 nucleotides read TGTGCCAGCAGCTTGGGGGGGACCCATTACTTC.

This clonotype was counted a few times. The V call is TRBV5-1, the J call TRBJ2-3, with TRBD2 matching 9 bases. This CDR3 region has 15 residues. Germline V CDR1 and CDR2: SGHRS, YFSETQ. J gave up 6 bases and V 2 bases, and 7 bases lay outside the gene matches. The CDR3 DNA follows: TGCGCCAGCAGCTTATCTAGCGGGATAGAGGATACGCAGTATTTT. This gives the protein CASSLSSGIEDTQYF. The whole variable domain, filled in from reference TRBV5-1 and TRBJ2-3, reads KAGVTQTPRYLIKTRGQQVTLSCSPISGHRSVSWYQQTPGQGLQFLFEYFSETQRNKGNFPGRFSGRQFSNSRSEMNVSTLELGDSALYLCASSLSSGIEDTQYFGPGTRLTVL.

The genes are TRBV2 and TRBJ2-3, with TRBD2 matching over 9 bases. Trimming took 6 bases from V and 2 from J; bases not matched to a gene: 6. This CDR3 spans 15 amino acids. Germline V gene data show CDR1 as SNHLY and CDR2 as FYNNEI. CDR3 sequence: CASRIIAGVTDTQYF. In DNA, the CDR3 is TGTGCCAGCAGGATTATAGCGGGGGTCACAGATACGCAGTATTTT.

This clonotype was seen more than once but under ten times. J is TRBJ2-1 and V is TRBV2, with D perhaps matching TRBD1 (6 bases). The J call may be incorrect, as the DNA end agrees better with TRBJ2-7. Germline CDR1 SNHLY, CDR2 FYNNEI. The CDR3 contains 14 residues. CDR3 sequence reads: CASSEARGQYEQYF. Here the CDR3 DNA reads TGTGCCAGCAGTGAAGCCCGTGGACAGTACGAGCAGTACTTC.

This clonotype came up a few times. The CDR3 sequence is CASSRGSAATNEKLFF. CDR3 in DNA: TGTGCCAGCTCACGGGGCAGTGCTGCAACTAATGAAAAACTGTTTTTT. The chain is built from TRBV18 and TRBJ1-4, with D maybe TRBD1 (5 bases). Trimming left V 4 bases short and J 0 bases short, with 12 bases between. CDR1 and CDR2 from the germline V gene are KGHSH and LQKENI. The CDR3 has 16 residues. Full variable domain (remainder filled in from reference TRBV18 and TRBJ1-4): NAGVMQNPRHLVRRRGQEARLRCSPMKGHSHVYWYRQLPEEGLKFMVYLQKENIIDESGMPKERFSAEFPKEGPSILRIQQVVRGDSAAYFCASSRGSAATNEKLFFGSGTQLSVL.

This clonotype showed up just a few times. The J gene is TRBJ1-2, the V gene TRBV6-5; D is ambiguous. V was pared by 5 bases and J by 3 bases, with 13 bases between. The germline CDR1 and CDR2 sequences are MNHEY and SVGAGI. The CDR3 is 14 residues long. CDR3 sequence (DNA): TGTGCCAGCAGTCCGATACCCGGGGACTATGGCTACACCTTC. It translates to CASSPIPGDYGYTF.

This chain connects TRBV7-9 to TRBJ2-3, with 11 bases matching TRBD2. The germline V gene has CDR1 SEHNR and CDR2 FQNEAQ (reference sequence). CDR3 length equals 17 residues. The ends lost 4 bases at V and 4 bases at J; junction bases unmatched: 10. The CDR3 DNA reads as TGTGCCAGCAGCTCCCTGCTAGCGGGAGGTGGCGCAGATACGCAGTATTTT. This encodes CASSSLLAGGGADTQYF.

The table lists this clonotype with a few counts. J is TRBJ1-6 and V is TRBV12-3 or TRBV12-4; a possible D gene is TRBD1 (5 bases). Trimming took 1 base from V and 6 from J, leaving 10 bases between them. CDR3 size: 15 residues. CDR3 bases: TGTGCCAGCAGTTTAGAAGGCAGGGTTAATTCACCCCTCCACTTT. Translation: CASSLEGRVNSPLHF.

This rearrangement joins TRBV20-1 to TRBJ2-4, with TRBD1 matching over 9 bases. The CDR3 length is 16 residues. CDR1 and CDR2 (germline): DFQATT, SNEGSKA (reference sequence). Trimming cost V 6 bases and J 7 bases; bases outside gene matches: 16. Here the CDR3 reads CSARNRDRELKNIQYF. The CDR3 bases are TGCAGTGCCCGGAACCGGGACAGGGAGTTGAAGAACATTCAGTACTTC.

The chain has TRBV2 and TRBJ2-6; a possible D gene is TRBD1 (6 bases). The V gene's germline CDR1 is SNHLY and CDR2 FYNNEI. CDR3 length: 19 residues. Trimming left V 7 bases short and J 1 base short, with 23 bases between. This CDR3 is CASTDHSRRGKSGANVLTF. The CDR3 bases are TGTGCCAGCACCGATCACAGCCGAAGGGGGAAATCTGGGGCCAACGTCCTGACTTTC.